Listed below are T cell receptor beta chains from one sample, sequenced in a study of T cells in Graves' hyperthyroidism and ophthalmopathy. TCRdb reanalysed the multiplex PCR reads using MiXCR and keeps one entry per CDR3 protein. The data contain 250,000 to 300,000 distinct CDR3 sequences, around 13% of them singletons. Sequencing input: blood. The receptors originated from a woman aged 40 to 50 with Graves' hyperthyroidism. The CDR3 runs from the conserved cysteine through the conserved F or W. A D gene is named only where the DNA matches it firmly. Rows may omit the clone size; those that give it use once, few, many or a size class.

D gene: NA; V gene: TRBV5-1; clone size: many; J gene: TRBJ1-6; CDR3 DNA: TGCGCCAGCAGCCGAGGGGAGTCCAATAATTCACCCCTCCACTTT; CDR3 protein: CASSRGESNNSPLHF
D gene: NA; V gene: TRBV6-2/TRBV6-3; clone size: many; J gene: TRBJ2-1; CDR3 DNA: TGTGCCAGCAGTTTCCTTGCGCAGGGGAATGAGCAGTTCTTC; CDR3 protein: CASSFLAQGNEQFF
D gene: NA; V gene: TRBV19; clone size: NA; J gene: TRBJ2-1; CDR3 DNA: TGTGCCAGTAGTATAGGTGGGCTACGGGCCTACAATGAGCAGTTCTTC; CDR3 protein: CASSIGGLRAYNEQFF
D gene: NA; V gene: TRBV20-1; clone size: many; J gene: TRBJ1-2; CDR3 DNA: TGCAGTGCTAGTTTGAGTGGGCGAAGTGGCTACACCTTC; CDR3 protein: CSASLSGRSGYTF
D gene: NA; V gene: TRBV28; clone size: many; J gene: TRBJ2-7; CDR3 DNA: TGTGCCAGCAGTACCCCGGGACAAGCCTACGAGCAGTACTTC; CDR3 protein: CASSTPGQAYEQYF
D gene: TRBD1; V gene: TRBV30; clone size: NA; J gene: TRBJ2-7; CDR3 DNA: TGTGCCTGGAGGGGACAGGAGATCGAGCAGTACTTC; CDR3 protein: CAWRGQEIEQYF
D gene: NA; V gene: TRBV6-1; clone size: many; J gene: TRBJ2-5; CDR3 DNA: TGTGCCAGCAGATGGACGGGGGAAGAGACCCAGTACTTC; CDR3 protein: CASRWTGEETQYF
D gene: NA; V gene: TRBV24-1; clone size: many; J gene: TRBJ2-5; CDR3 DNA: TGTGCCACCAGTGATTTGGGAGGAGAGACCCAGTACTTC; CDR3 protein: CATSDLGGETQYF
D gene: TRBD1; V gene: TRBV13; clone size: many; J gene: TRBJ1-2; CDR3 DNA: TGTGCCAGCAGCTTAGGCCCGAGGGGGCGAGTCTATGGCTACACCTTC; CDR3 protein: CASSLGPRGRVYGYTF
D gene: NA; V gene: TRBV6-5; clone size: NA; J gene: TRBJ2-1; CDR3 DNA: TGTGCCAGCAGTTACGACGGGGGCGGCAACAATGAGCAGTTCTTC; CDR3 protein: CASSYDGGGNNEQFF
D gene: NA; V gene: TRBV30; clone size: many; J gene: TRBJ1-2; CDR3 DNA: TGTGCCTGGAGTGCCGGACAGTCAGCTAACTATGGCTACACCTTC; CDR3 protein: CAWSAGQSANYGYTF
D gene: NA; V gene: TRBV15; clone size: NA; J gene: TRBJ2-1; CDR3 DNA: TGTGCCACCAGCACTCACGGAAATGAGCAGTTCTTC; CDR3 protein: CATSTHGNEQFF
D gene: TRBD1; V gene: TRBV6-2/TRBV6-3; clone size: many; J gene: TRBJ2-7; CDR3 DNA: TGTGCCAGCAGTCAAGGACAGGGAGAGTACTTC; CDR3 protein: CASSQGQGEYF
D gene: NA; V gene: TRBV7-9; clone size: many; J gene: TRBJ1-2; CDR3 DNA: TGTGCCAGCAGCACCCGGGACACTGCTAACTATGGCTACACCTTC; CDR3 protein: CASSTRDTANYGYTF
D gene: NA; V gene: TRBV29-1; clone size: many; J gene: TRBJ1-2; CDR3 DNA: TGCAGCGTTGCAAGGCCCAACCTCTATGGCTACACCTTC; CDR3 protein: CSVARPNLYGYTF
D gene: NA; V gene: TRBV2; clone size: many; J gene: TRBJ2-6; CDR3 DNA: TGTGCCAGCAGCTCAGGCCGCTCTGGGGCCAACGTCCTGACTTTC; CDR3 protein: CASSSGRSGANVLTF
D gene: NA; V gene: TRBV15; clone size: many; J gene: TRBJ2-1; CDR3 DNA: TGTGCCACCAGCAGAGCCCAGGGGACGGGAGCTTGGAATGAGCAGTTCTTC; CDR3 protein: CATSRAQGTGAWNEQFF
D gene: TRBD1; V gene: TRBV19; clone size: many; J gene: TRBJ1-1; CDR3 DNA: TGTGCCAGTAGTATCGGACAGGGGGCTCGGAACACTGAAGCTTTCTTT; CDR3 protein: CASSIGQGARNTEAFF
D gene: NA; V gene: TRBV30; clone size: many; J gene: TRBJ2-1; CDR3 DNA: TGTGCCTGGAGTGAGGGGGGGTCCTACAATGAGCAGTTCTTC; CDR3 protein: CAWSEGGSYNEQFF
D gene: NA; V gene: TRBV7-2; clone size: many; J gene: TRBJ1-5; CDR3 DNA: TGTGCCAGCAGCGAGCGGGGGGGGGGGTATCAGCCCCAGCATTTT; CDR3 protein: CASSERGGGYQPQHF
D gene: NA; V gene: TRBV2; clone size: many; J gene: TRBJ2-1; CDR3 DNA: TGTGCCAGCAAGGTGTTTTCGGGTGAGCAGTTCTTC; CDR3 protein: CASKVFSGEQFF
D gene: NA; V gene: TRBV6-1; clone size: many; J gene: TRBJ1-1; CDR3 DNA: TGTGCCAGCAGTTTGGGACTCAAGAACACTGAAGCTTTCTTT; CDR3 protein: CASSLGLKNTEAFF
D gene: TRBD1; V gene: TRBV6-1; clone size: few; J gene: TRBJ1-1; CDR3 DNA: TGTGCCAGCAGCCAAAGACAGGGACGGGATCGCACTGAAGCTTTCTTT; CDR3 protein: CASSQRQGRDRTEAFF
D gene: TRBD2; V gene: TRBV6-2/TRBV6-3; clone size: few; J gene: TRBJ2-1; CDR3 DNA: TGTGCCAGCACACCGCCCGGGACTAGTTACAATGAGCAGTTCTTC; CDR3 protein: CASTPPGTSYNEQFF
D gene: NA; V gene: TRBV28; clone size: many; J gene: TRBJ2-5; CDR3 DNA: TGTGCCAGCAGTTTACTCCAAGAGACCCAGTACTTC; CDR3 protein: CASSLLQETQYF
D gene: NA; V gene: TRBV2; clone size: many; J gene: TRBJ1-5; CDR3 DNA: TGTGCCAGCAGCAGTAGGACCCGAACGGGGCAGCCCCAGCATTTT; CDR3 protein: CASSSRTRTGQPQHF
D gene: NA; V gene: TRBV10-3; clone size: NA; J gene: TRBJ1-5; CDR3 DNA: TGTGCCATCAGGGGGGGGGATGGTCAGCCCCAGCATTTT; CDR3 protein: CAIRGGDGQPQHF
D gene: NA; V gene: TRBV7-8; clone size: many; J gene: TRBJ1-6; CDR3 DNA: TGTGCCAGCAGCTTAGCGAGTAGGGATAATTCACCCCTCCACTTT; CDR3 protein: CASSLASRDNSPLHF
D gene: NA; V gene: TRBV7-9; clone size: NA; J gene: TRBJ2-6; CDR3 DNA: TGTGCCAGCAGCTTCTCCTCTGGGGCCAACGTCCTGACTTTC; CDR3 protein: CASSFSSGANVLTF
D gene: TRBD1; V gene: TRBV7-2; clone size: few; J gene: TRBJ2-3; CDR3 DNA: TGTGCCAGCAGCTTTAGACAGGGGCGGGGTACGCAGTATTTT; CDR3 protein: CASSFRQGRGTQYF
D gene: TRBD2; V gene: TRBV9; clone size: many; J gene: TRBJ2-1; CDR3 DNA: TGTGCCAGCAGCGTAAGCGGGAATTCCTACAATGAGCAGTTCTTC; CDR3 protein: CASSVSGNSYNEQFF
D gene: NA; V gene: TRBV5-5; clone size: many; J gene: TRBJ1-5; CDR3 DNA: TGTGCCAGCAGATGGACACCCTCGAATCAGCCCCAGCATTTT; CDR3 protein: CASRWTPSNQPQHF
D gene: TRBD1; V gene: TRBV7-9; clone size: NA; J gene: TRBJ2-2; CDR3 DNA: TGTGCCAGCAGCCTGACTACAGGGGGTAGCGGGGAGCTGTTTTTT; CDR3 protein: CASSLTTGGSGELFF
D gene: NA; V gene: TRBV5-1; clone size: few; J gene: TRBJ1-3; CDR3 DNA: TGCGCCAGCAGCTGGGGGACGGACTCTGGAAACACCATATATTTT; CDR3 protein: CASSWGTDSGNTIYF
D gene: NA; V gene: TRBV6-2/TRBV6-3; clone size: many; J gene: TRBJ1-1; CDR3 DNA: TGTGCCAGCAGTCCCTGGGGCGTCGCTGAAGCTTTCTTT; CDR3 protein: CASSPWGVAEAFF
D gene: NA; V gene: TRBV6-1; clone size: few; J gene: TRBJ2-4; CDR3 DNA: TGTGCCAGTTTGGAGGCGGACTGGGAAAACATTCAGTACTTC; CDR3 protein: CASLEADWENIQYF
D gene: NA; V gene: TRBV6-1; clone size: few; J gene: TRBJ2-2; CDR3 DNA: TGTGCCAGCGTTGGGACAAACACCGGGGAGCTGTTTTTT; CDR3 protein: CASVGTNTGELFF
D gene: NA; V gene: TRBV28; clone size: many; J gene: TRBJ2-7; CDR3 DNA: TGTGCCAGCAGTTTTCGGGGGAAGGGCTCCTACGAGCAGTACTTC; CDR3 protein: CASSFRGKGSYEQYF
D gene: TRBD1; V gene: TRBV19; clone size: NA; J gene: TRBJ1-1; CDR3 DNA: TGTGCCAGTAGTATAACTTGGACAGGGAACACTGAAGCTTTCTTT; CDR3 protein: CASSITWTGNTEAFF
D gene: TRBD2; V gene: TRBV12-3/TRBV12-4; clone size: NA; J gene: TRBJ2-7; CDR3 DNA: TGTGCCAGCAGGAAAGGGACTAGCGGGAGAAGACCCTACGAGCAGTACTTC; CDR3 protein: CASRKGTSGRRPYEQYF
D gene: NA; V gene: TRBV13; clone size: NA; J gene: TRBJ2-3; CDR3 DNA: TGTGCCAGCAGCTACCCCCCCTCAGATACGCAGTATTTT; CDR3 protein: CASSYPPSDTQYF
D gene: TRBD1; V gene: TRBV2; clone size: many; J gene: TRBJ1-5; CDR3 DNA: TGTGCCAGCAGTGAAGGGGCAGGGGGCAGTCAGCCCCAGCATTTT; CDR3 protein: CASSEGAGGSQPQHF
D gene: NA; V gene: TRBV6-1; clone size: many; J gene: TRBJ1-2; CDR3 DNA: TGTGCCAGCAGTTATAGTAGGGGCGTCGGGTATGGCTACACCTTC; CDR3 protein: CASSYSRGVGYGYTF
D gene: NA; V gene: TRBV5-8; clone size: few; J gene: TRBJ1-2; CDR3 DNA: TGTGCCAGCAGCTTGAAGTTAACTAACTATGGCTACACCTTC; CDR3 protein: CASSLKLTNYGYTF
D gene: TRBD1; V gene: TRBV2; clone size: many; J gene: TRBJ2-5; CDR3 DNA: TGTGCCAGCAGCAAAACAGGGACAGGAGAGACCCAGTACTTC; CDR3 protein: CASSKTGTGETQYF
D gene: NA; V gene: TRBV3-1; clone size: many; J gene: TRBJ1-1; CDR3 DNA: TGTGCCAGCAGCCAAGAGGAAGGGGCGAACACTGAAGCTTTCTTT; CDR3 protein: CASSQEEGANTEAFF
D gene: NA; V gene: TRBV5-4; clone size: few; J gene: TRBJ1-5; CDR3 DNA: TGTGCCAGCAGCTTGGGGGGGGGGTGGAATCAGCCCCAGCATTTT; CDR3 protein: CASSLGGGWNQPQHF
D gene: TRBD2; V gene: TRBV7-9; clone size: NA; J gene: TRBJ2-1; CDR3 DNA: TGTGCCAGCAGCCTCTCTAGCGGGAGGATCGATGAGCAGTTCTTC; CDR3 protein: CASSLSSGRIDEQFF